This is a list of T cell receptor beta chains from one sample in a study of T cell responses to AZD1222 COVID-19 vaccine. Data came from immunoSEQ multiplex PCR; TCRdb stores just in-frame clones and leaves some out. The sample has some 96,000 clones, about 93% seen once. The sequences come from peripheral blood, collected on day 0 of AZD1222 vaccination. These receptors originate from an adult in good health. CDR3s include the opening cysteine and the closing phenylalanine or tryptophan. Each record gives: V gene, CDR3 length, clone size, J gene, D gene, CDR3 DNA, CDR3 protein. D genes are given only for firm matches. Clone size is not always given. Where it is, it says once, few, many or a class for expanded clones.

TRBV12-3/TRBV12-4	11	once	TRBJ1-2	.	TGTGCCAGCAGCCTGCAGCATGGCTACACCTTC	CASSLQHGYTF
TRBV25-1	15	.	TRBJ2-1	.	TGTGCCAGCAGTGTAGAAGGGGGGGCTTACAATGAGCAGTTCTTC	CASSVEGGAYNEQFF
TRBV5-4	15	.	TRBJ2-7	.	TGTGCCAGCAGCTTGGGGCAGGTGAGCTCCTACGAGCAGTACTTC	CASSLGQVSSYEQYF
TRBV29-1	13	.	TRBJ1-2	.	TGCAGCTTCCAGACAAGTACTAACTATGGCTACACCTTC	CSFQTSTNYGYTF
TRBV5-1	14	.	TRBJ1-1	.	TGCGCCAGCAGCCAAAATACAGGGAACACTGAAGCTTTCTTT	CASSQNTGNTEAFF
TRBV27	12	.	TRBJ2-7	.	TGTGCCAGCAGTGTCGGCGGGTACGAGCAGTACTTC	CASSVGGYEQYF
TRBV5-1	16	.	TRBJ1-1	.	TGCGCCAGCAGCCGCTCAGGTAGGGCCGCAGACGTTGAAGCTTTCTTT	CASSRSGRAADVEAFF
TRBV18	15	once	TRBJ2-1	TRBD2	TGTGCCAGCTTACTGGCGGGGCGGGAGATCTATGAGCAGTTCTTC	CASLLAGREIYEQFF
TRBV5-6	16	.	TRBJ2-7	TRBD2	TGTGCCAGCAGCCAAGCCCCTAGCGGAGGTTCCTACGAGCAGTACTTC	CASSQAPSGGSYEQYF
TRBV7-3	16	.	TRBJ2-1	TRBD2	TGTGCCAGCAGCTCCCGAGCGGGAGTCCCCTACAATGAGCAGTTCTTC	CASSSRAGVPYNEQFF
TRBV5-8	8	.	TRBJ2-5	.	TGTGCCAGCAGCCAGGTTTACTTC	CASSQVYF
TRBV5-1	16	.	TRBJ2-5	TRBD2	TGCGCCAGCAGCTACGGACTAGCGGGAGTGGGGGAGACCCAGTACTTC	CASSYGLAGVGETQYF
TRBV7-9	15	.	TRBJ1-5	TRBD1	TGTGCCAGCAGCCCCCAGGGGGCTGGCAATCAGCCCCAGCATTTT	CASSPQGAGNQPQHF
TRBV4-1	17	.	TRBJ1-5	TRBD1	TGCGCCAGCAGCCAAGCCGGGACAGGGCTCCTAAATCAGCCCCAGCATTTT	CASSQAGTGLLNQPQHF
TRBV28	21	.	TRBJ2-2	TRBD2	TGTGCCAGGCTGAGGGGTTTAGCGGGAGGGCCTAACTTGACGAACACCGGGGAGCTGTTTTTT	CARLRGLAGGPNLTNTGELFF
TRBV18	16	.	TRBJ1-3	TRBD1	TGTGCCAGCTCACCGCAGGACAGGGGAGCTGGAAACACCATATATTTT	CASSPQDRGAGNTIYF
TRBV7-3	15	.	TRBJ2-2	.	TGTGCCAGCAGCTTACTGAGAGGGGACACCGGGGAGCTGTTTTTT	CASSLLRGDTGELFF
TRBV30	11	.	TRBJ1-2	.	TGTGCCTGGAGTCGTGACTATGGCTACACCTTC	CAWSRDYGYTF
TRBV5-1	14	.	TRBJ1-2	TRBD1	TGCGCCAGCAGCTTGGTACAGGGGGCCGATGGCTACACCTTC	CASSLVQGADGYTF
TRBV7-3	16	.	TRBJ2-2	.	TGTGCCAGCAGCCTAGGGTGGGGCGGAGACACCGGGGAGCTGTTTTTT	CASSLGWGGDTGELFF
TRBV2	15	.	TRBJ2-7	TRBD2	TGTGCCAGCCCCGAGGGACCCGGGACTAACCACGAGCAGTACTTC	CASPEGPGTNHEQYF
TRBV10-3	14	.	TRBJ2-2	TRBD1	TGTGCCATCAGTGACAGGGGGCCGACCGGGGAGCTGTTTTTT	CAISDRGPTGELFF
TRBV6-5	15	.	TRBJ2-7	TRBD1	TGTGCCAGCAGTTACTCGGACAGGGGGCGACGCGAGCAGTACTTC	CASSYSDRGRREQYF
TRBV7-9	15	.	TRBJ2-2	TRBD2	TGTGCCAGCAGCTTACCCGGACTAGCCCCCGGGGAGCTGTTTTTT	CASSLPGLAPGELFF
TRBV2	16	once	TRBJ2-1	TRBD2	TGTGCCAGCAGTCCGACGGGACTAGCGGGAGTACATGAGCAGTTCTTC	CASSPTGLAGVHEQFF
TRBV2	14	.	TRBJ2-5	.	TGTGCCAGCAGTTTACAGGTGAAGGGTGAGACCCAGTACTTC	CASSLQVKGETQYF
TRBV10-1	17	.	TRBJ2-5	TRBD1	TGCGCCAGCAGTAAAAACCTCCCGGGACAGGGGCAAGAGACCCAGTACTTC	CASSKNLPGQGQETQYF
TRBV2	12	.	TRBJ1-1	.	TGTGCCAGCAGTTTTCAGGACACTGAAGCTTTCTTT	CASSFQDTEAFF
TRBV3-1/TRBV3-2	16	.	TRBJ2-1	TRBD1	TGTGCCAGCAGCCAAGGGACAGGCCTCACCTACAATGAGCAGTTCTTC	CASSQGTGLTYNEQFF
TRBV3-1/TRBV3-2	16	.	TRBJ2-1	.	TGTGCCAGCAGATCCTCAGTGCCTAGCCTGTACAATGAGCAGTTCTTC	CASRSSVPSLYNEQFF
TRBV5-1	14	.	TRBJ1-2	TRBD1	TGCGCCAGCACCCCTTCCACAGGGGGACTTGGCTACACCTTC	CASTPSTGGLGYTF
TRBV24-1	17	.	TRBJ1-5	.	TGTGCCACCAGTGATCCTGACAGACTCTATAGCAATCAGCCCCAGCATTTT	CATSDPDRLYSNQPQHF
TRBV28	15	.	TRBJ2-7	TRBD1	TGTGCCAGCACCCTCGGACAGGGTGGCTCCTACGAGCAGTACTTC	CASTLGQGGSYEQYF
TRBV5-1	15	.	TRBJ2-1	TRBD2	TGCGCCAGCAGCAATAGCGGGGGGCTCGGCAATGAGCAGTTCTTC	CASSNSGGLGNEQFF
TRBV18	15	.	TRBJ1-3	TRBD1	TGTGCCAGCTCACTGGACAGGAGCTCTGGAAACACCATATATTTT	CASSLDRSSGNTIYF
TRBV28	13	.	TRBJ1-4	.	TGTGCCAGCAGTTTAGGGATGAGAGAAAAACTGTTTTTT	CASSLGMREKLFF
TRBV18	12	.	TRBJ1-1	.	TGTGCCAGCTCACCGGACAGATATGAAGCTTTCTTT	CASSPDRYEAFF
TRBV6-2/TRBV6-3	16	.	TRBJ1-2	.	TGTGCCAGCAGTTACTCAACCGTCGCCGCTTACTATGGCTACACCTTC	CASSYSTVAAYYGYTF
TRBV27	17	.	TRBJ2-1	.	TGTGCCAGCAACCCCCAGCGGTACCCGAGCTCCTACAATGAGCAGTTCTTC	CASNPQRYPSSYNEQFF
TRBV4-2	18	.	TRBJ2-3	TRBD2	TGTGCCAGCAGCCAAGATGGGCTAGCGGGGGGGAGCACAGATACGCAGTATTTT	CASSQDGLAGGSTDTQYF
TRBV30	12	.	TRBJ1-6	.	TGTGCCTGGAGTGTCTCGAATTCACCCCTCCACTTT	CAWSVSNSPLHF
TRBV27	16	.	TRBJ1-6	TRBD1	TGTGCCAGCAGATCGACAGGGTTGGGCAATAATTCACCCCTCCACTTT	CASRSTGLGNNSPLHF
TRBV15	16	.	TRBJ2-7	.	TGTGCCACCAGCAGAGAGGTTAGAGGTCTTACCTACGAGCAGTACTTC	CATSREVRGLTYEQYF
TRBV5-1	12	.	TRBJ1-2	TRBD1	TGCGCCAGCAGCTTAAAGACAGGGCCAACTACCTTC	CASSLKTGPTTF
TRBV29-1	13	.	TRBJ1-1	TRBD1	TGCAGCGTTCCGACAGGGGTGAACACTGAAGCTTTCTTT	CSVPTGVNTEAFF
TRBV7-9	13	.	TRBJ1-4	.	TGTGCCAGCAGCTTAGACAGGGATGAAAAACTGTTTTTT	CASSLDRDEKLFF
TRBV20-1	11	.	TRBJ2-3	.	TGCAGTGCCGGGGGAGAAGATACGCAGTATTTT	CSAGGEDTQYF
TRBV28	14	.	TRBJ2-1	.	TGTGCCAGCAGTTACAGCTCCCTTAACAATGAGCAGTTCTTC	CASSYSSLNNEQFF
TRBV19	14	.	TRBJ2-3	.	TGTGCCAGTAGTATCGGGCCGAGCACAGATACGCAGTATTTT	CASSIGPSTDTQYF
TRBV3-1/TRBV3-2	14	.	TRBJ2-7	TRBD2	TGTGCCAGCAGTTCCGGGACTAGGGTGTACGAGCAGTACTTC	CASSSGTRVYEQYF
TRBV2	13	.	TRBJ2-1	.	TGTGCCAGCAGTGAAGCGGACAGCCATGAGCAGTTCTTC	CASSEADSHEQFF
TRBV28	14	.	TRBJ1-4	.	TGTGCCAGCAGTTTTGCGGGGGTTAATGAAAAACTGTTTTTT	CASSFAGVNEKLFF
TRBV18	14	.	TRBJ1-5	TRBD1	TGTGCCAGCTCATACGGGACAGGGCCTCAGCCCCAGCATTTT	CASSYGTGPQPQHF
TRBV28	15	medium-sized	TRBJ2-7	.	TGTGCCAGCACAAGAGGACTAATAGAACACTACGAGCAGTACTTC	CASTRGLIEHYEQYF
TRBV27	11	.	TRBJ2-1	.	TGTGCTTCCGGCTCCTACAATGAGCAGTTCTTC	CASGSYNEQFF